The 2 T cell receptor beta chains presented below share a single source sample, sequenced in a study of blood T cell repertoires in COVID-19. Profiling relied on immunoSEQ multiplex PCR, and the TCRdb table lists in-frame clones only, not all of them. The sample shows about 160,000 clones, roughly 85% of them seen only once. Sequenced input: peripheral blood. The receptor source for this set is a man aged 65-85 years with acute or convalescent COVID-19.

This chain links TRBV29-1 with TRBJ2-1, with 9 bases that match TRBD1. The CDR3 covers 13 residues. Germline CDR1 is SQVTM and CDR2 is ANQGSEA. Trimming at V came to 4 bases and at J to 8 bases, leaving 6 bases not matched to a gene. The CDR3: CSVGQGGMDEQFF. CDR3 DNA: TGCAGCGTTGGACAGGGGGGTATGGATGAGCAGTTCTTC.

This rearrangement joins TRBV7-8 to TRBJ1-3; a weak D match, TRBD1 (5 bases). Trimming took off 4 bases at V and 0 bases at J, with 10 bases between the two ends. The CDR3 has 15 amino acids. CDR1 is SGHVS and CDR2 is FQNEAQ in the germline V gene. The CDR3 DNA follows: TGTGCCAGCAGCTCGACAGCCGACTCTGGAAACACCATATATTTT. Translated: CASSSTADSGNTIYF.